The following is a T cell receptor beta chain sequence with its context. The data were taken from a study of technical replicates of blood from a handful of donors. Sequencing was performed with immunoSEQ multiplex PCR; in TCRdb, only in-frame clones are kept and a portion is missing. The sample lists approximately 99,000 clones; around 96% were seen once. The CDR3 consists of 15 residues. Germline CDR1 reads SGHRS; CDR2 reads YFSETQ. With 1 base clipped from V and 2 bases from J, the junction kept 5 bases outside the gene matches. The rearrangement joins TRBV5-1 to TRBJ1-1, with 7 bases identical to TRBD1. Sequenced input: T cells isolated from PBMCs. The sequence was obtained from a human donor in good health. The DNA for the CDR3 is TGCGCCAGCAGCTTGTCAACAGGGGTTAACACTGAAGCTTTCTTT. It translates to CASSLSTGVNTEAFF.